The T cell receptor (beta chain) under discussion was sequenced for a study of shared clonotypes between healthy human individuals. Overall study findings and caveats: Naive subsets generally had larger estimated richness than memory subsets.

As for this clone: Its target is not known.

The CDR3 sequence is 11 residues long. Per germline, CDR1 SEHNR and CDR2 FQNEAQ (reference sequence). Trimming removed 4 bases from V and 11 bases from J, with 11 bases in between. Every immunoSEQ plate was one replicate of a subset's evenly spread DNA. Original processing methods: ImmunoSEQ output held junction-only sequences without quality scores, so filtering differed. Generated by immunoSEQ multiplex PCR, the TCRdb table keeps only in-frame clones and is missing some. V and J calls and clone size follow that table, whereas D and trimming were derived from the DNA. The profile shows 2 million to 2.5 million clones, 90% to 95% of them singletons.

The chain is built from TRBV7-9 and TRBJ1-1, with a possible D match to TRBD1 (5 bases). The origin of this receptor is a young man in good health. Some clones in this sample may be carry-over from other donors' samples. Sequencing was performed on naive CD4+ T cells from PBMCs. Subset denoted: CD45RA+ positively selected. The CDR3 sequence: CASSSTGPAFF. CDR3 coding DNA: TGTGCCAGCAGCTCGACGGGACCTGCTTTCTTT. Complete variable domain (other parts from reference TRBV7-9 and TRBJ1-1): DTGVSQNPRHKITKRGQNVTFRCDPISEHNRLYWYRQTLGQGPEFLTYFQNEAQLEKSRLLSDRFSAERPKGSFSTLEIQRTEQGDSAMYLCASSSTGPAFFGQGTRLTVV.